These 13 T cell receptor beta chains were all obtained from the same sample, sequenced in a study of T cell responses to AZD1222 COVID-19 vaccine. Assay used: immunoSEQ multiplex PCR; TCRdb lists only in-frame clones, some missing. The sample consists of 100,000 or so clones, roughly nine tenths of them appearing once. The sequencing here drew on peripheral blood, taken on day 0 of AZD1222 vaccination. Source of these receptors: an adult in good health.

The chain is built from TRBV6-5 and TRBJ1-2; D is ambiguous. Germline V lookup: CDR1 MNHEY, CDR2 SVGAGI. Trimming shortened V by 1 base and J by 4 bases, and 13 bases separated the two germline ends. The CDR3 runs 15 residues. CDR3 DNA sequence: TGTGCCAGCAGTTACTACGGGATACTGGGCTATGGCTACACCTTC. It yields the protein CASSYYGILGYGYTF.

V is TRBV5-4 and J is TRBJ2-1, with a weak D call TRBD2 (6 bases). From germline, CDR1 is SGHNT and CDR2 YYREEE (reference sequence). The V end was cut by 4 bases, the J end by 0 bases, with 14 bases between. This CDR3 contains 16 residues. The CDR3 here is CASSHPSASSYNEQFF. The CDR3 DNA reads TGTGCCAGCAGCCACCCTAGCGCCAGCTCCTACAATGAGCAGTTCTTC. Complete variable domain (other parts from reference TRBV5-4 and TRBJ2-1): ETGVTQSPTHLIKTRGQQVTLRCSSQSGHNTVSWYQQALGQGPQFIFQYYREEENGRGNFPPRFSGLQFPNYSSELNVNALELDDSALYLCASSHPSASSYNEQFFGPGTRLTVL.

This chain uses TRBV5-1 with TRBJ1-6; 9 bases are shared with TRBD1. The V and J ends lost 2 bases and 5 bases, in that order; junction bases with no gene match: 8. From germline, CDR1 is SGHRS and CDR2 YFSETQ. This CDR3 is 17 amino acids long. CDR3 protein: CASSLYPRTGDNSPLHF. CDR3 coding DNA: TGCGCCAGCAGCTTATACCCCCGGACAGGGGATAATTCACCCCTCCACTTT.

The CDR3 coding sequence is TGTGCCAGCAGCTTACCGAATGGTAGGATTAACACTGAAGCTTTCTTT. Protein: CASSLPNGRINTEAFF. The chain joins TRBV7-3 to TRBJ1-1; D gene unclear. Germline V lookup: CDR1 SGHTA, CDR2 FQGTGA. This CDR3 spans 16 amino acids. The ends were cut back, 2 bases at V and 2 bases at J, with 15 bases in the middle.

This clone was seen a few times. The chain has TRBV6-1 and TRBJ2-7; TRBD1 agrees at 7 bases. CDR1 and CDR2 from the germline V gene are MNHNS and SASEGT. The V segment lost 0 bases and the J segment 0 bases; nucleotides outside the gene matches: 5. This CDR3 has 16 amino acids. The CDR3, as DNA: TGTGCCAGCAGTGAAGCGACAGGGTCACCCTCCTACGAGCAGTACGTC. Its translation: CASSEATGSPSYEQYV.

The V and J genes are TRBV19 and TRBJ1-5; D is uncertain. There are 15 residues in the CDR3. Germline V gene sequence: CDR1 LNHDA, CDR2 SQIVND (reference sequence). Trimming took off 5 bases at V and 0 bases at J, with 11 bases between the two ends. The CDR3 DNA reads TGTGCCAGTAGTCTACAGATTCATAGCAATCAGCCCCAGCATTTT. Residues: CASSLQIHSNQPQHF. The full variable domain, in which reference TRBV19 and TRBJ1-5 provide the parts outside the CDR3, is DGGITQSPKYLFRKEGQNVTLSCEQNLNHDAMYWYRQDPGQGLRLIYYSQIVNDFQKGDIAEGYSVSREKKESFPLTVTSAQKNPTAFYLCASSLQIHSNQPQHFGDGTRLSIL.

The chain links TRBV28 to TRBJ2-2, with TRBD2 matching 14 bases. The V and J ends lost 5 bases and 4 bases, in that order; junction bases with no gene match: 3. The CDR3 sequence is 16 residues long. The V gene's germline CDR1 is MDHEN and CDR2 SYDVKM. The CDR3, as DNA: TGTGCCAGCAGTGCGGGACTAGCGGGGGTCACCGGGGAGCTGTTTTTT. Protein sequence: CASSAGLAGVTGELFF.

This clone has only one observation. The chain has TRBV27 and TRBJ1-4; 7 positions agree with TRBD1. Germline CDR1 is MNHEY and CDR2 is SMNVEV (reference sequence). The CDR3 contains 14 residues. J gave up 5 bases and V 6 bases, and 6 bases lay outside the gene matches. The CDR3 region has the DNA TGTGCCAGCAGAAAGACAGGGTGGAATGAAAAACTGTTTTTT. Amino acid sequence: CASRKTGWNEKLFF.

DNA for the CDR3: TGTGCCAGCAGCTTGACAAGCACCGAGACCCAGTACTTC. It specifies CASSLTSTETQYF. J is TRBJ2-5 and V is TRBV11-3; D is uncertain. The V end was cut by 3 bases, the J end by 5 bases, with 10 bases between. The CDR3 spans 13 residues. Germline CDR1 SGHNT, CDR2 YENEEA.

The chain combines TRBV6-4 with TRBJ2-3, with 12 bases matching TRBD2. Trimming took 6 bases from V and 4 from J; bases not matched to a gene: 2. Per germline, CDR1 MRHNA and CDR2 SNTAGT. There are 14 residues in the CDR3. The CDR3 DNA sequence: TGTGCCAGCAGCAGGACTAGCGGGGCAGATACGCAGTATTTT. It specifies CASSRTSGADTQYF.

The chain uses TRBV7-8 and TRBJ1-6; tentatively, D is TRBD1 (5 bases). The CDR3 is made up of 14 amino acids. The V gene's germline CDR1 is SGHVS and CDR2 FQNEAQ. V was cut by 1 base and J by 9 bases, with 10 bases left in between. The chain's CDR3 is CASSLGEGSSPLHF. The CDR3 nucleotides read TGTGCCAGCAGCTTAGGGGAGGGGAGTTCACCCCTCCACTTT. The full variable domain, in which reference TRBV7-8 and TRBJ1-6 provide the parts outside the CDR3, is GAGVSQSPRYKVAKRGQDVALRCDPISGHVSLFWYQQALGQGPEFLTYFQNEAQLDKSGLPSDRFFAERPEGSVSTLKIQRTQQEDSAVYLCASSLGEGSSPLHFGNGTRLTVT.

The chain recombines TRBV27 with TRBJ2-1; tentative D call: TRBD2 (6 bases). The CDR3 sequence is 13 residues long. The V gene lost 6 bases and the J gene lost 8 bases, with 14 bases spanning the gap. Germline CDR1 is MNHEY and CDR2 is SMNVEV (reference sequence). This CDR3 reads CASSGLPRDEQFF. The CDR3 region has the DNA TGTGCCAGCAGCGGACTACCCAGGGATGAGCAGTTCTTC.

This clone has a single count. The chain carries TRBV7-2 and TRBJ1-1; D unclear. This CDR3 has 14 residues. Per germline, CDR1 SGHTA and CDR2 FQGNSA. V was cut by 1 base and J by 2 bases, with 8 bases left in between. The CDR3 DNA reads TGTGCCAGCAGCTTAGAGGGCAGAAACACTGAAGCTTTCTTT. Its protein product is CASSLEGRNTEAFF.